This entry is about one T cell receptor beta chain. Its antigen is not identified. The authors drew approximately 2.4 ml of blood from each donor. These data are taken from a study of monozygotic twins with inflammatory bowel disease. The CDR3 runs 16 residues. Germline V gene data show CDR1 as SSHAT and CDR2 as FNYEAQ (reference sequence). Researchers used template switching to add UMIs featuring a 6-nucleotide sample barcode. From its re-call of the 5' RACE reads, TCRdb lists each CDR3 protein once, without DNA. The sample has approximately 390,000 distinct CDR3 sequences. Study-wide results and caveats: Among T cells, the various subtypes were not distinguishable. What may have added variability to patient repertoires is that immunosuppressive treatments differed.

This clonotype originated in a human donor with ulcerative colitis or Crohn's disease, or a healthy co-twin of an affected twin (not recorded which). The source material was blood. The V gene is TRBV7-7, the J gene TRBJ2-1; TCRdb's assignment of TRBD1 cannot be checked, as there is no DNA. CDR3 protein: CASSLNGPPSPNEQFF.